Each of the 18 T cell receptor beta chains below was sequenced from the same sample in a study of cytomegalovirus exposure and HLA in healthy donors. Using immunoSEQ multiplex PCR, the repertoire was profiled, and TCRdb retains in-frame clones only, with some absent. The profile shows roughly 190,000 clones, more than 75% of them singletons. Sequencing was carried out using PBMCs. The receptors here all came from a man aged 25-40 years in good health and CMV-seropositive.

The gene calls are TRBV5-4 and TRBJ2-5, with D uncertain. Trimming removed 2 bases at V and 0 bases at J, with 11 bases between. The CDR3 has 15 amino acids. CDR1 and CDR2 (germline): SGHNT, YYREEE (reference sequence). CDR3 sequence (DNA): TGTGCCAGCAGCTTCCTTTCGACTGACCAAGAGACCCAGTACTTC. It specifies CASSFLSTDQETQYF.

The CDR3 protein is CASSLRTSGGAATDTQYF. The CDR3 DNA reads as TGTGCCAGCAGCTTAAGAACTAGCGGGGGGGCTGCGACAGATACGCAGTATTTT. The gene calls are TRBV7-2 and TRBJ2-3; the match to TRBD2 covers 13 bases. The germline V gene encodes CDR1 SGHTA and CDR2 FQGNSA. Losses at the gene ends were 2 bases for V and 3 bases for J; bases not matched to a gene: 8. The CDR3 is made up of 18 amino acids. The full variable domain, completed using reference TRBV7-2 and TRBJ2-3, is GAGVSQSPSNKVTEKGKDVELRCDPISGHTALYWYRQSLGQGLEFLIYFQGNSAPDKSGLPSDRFSAERTGGSVSTLTIQRTQQEDSAVYLCASSLRTSGGAATDTQYFGPGTRLTVL.

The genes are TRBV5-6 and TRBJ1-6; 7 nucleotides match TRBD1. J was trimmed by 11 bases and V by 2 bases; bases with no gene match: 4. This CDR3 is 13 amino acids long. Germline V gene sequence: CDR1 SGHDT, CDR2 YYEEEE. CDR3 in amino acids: CASSFLTGAPLHF. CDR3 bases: TGTGCCAGCAGCTTCTTAACAGGGGCACCCCTCCACTTT.

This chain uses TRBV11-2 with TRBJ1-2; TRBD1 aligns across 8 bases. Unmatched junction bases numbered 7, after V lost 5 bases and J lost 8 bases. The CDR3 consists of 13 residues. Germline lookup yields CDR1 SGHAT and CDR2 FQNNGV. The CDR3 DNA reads TGTGCCAGCAGCATCGGGACAGGTGCAGGCTACACCTTC. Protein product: CASSIGTGAGYTF.

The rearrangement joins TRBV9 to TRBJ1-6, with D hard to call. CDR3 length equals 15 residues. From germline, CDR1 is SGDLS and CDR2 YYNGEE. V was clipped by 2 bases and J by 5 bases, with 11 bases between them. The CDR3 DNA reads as TGTGCCAGCAGCGTGCGGCCCGACCATAATTCACCCCTCCACTTT. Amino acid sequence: CASSVRPDHNSPLHF.

Here the CDR3 reads CASSPDPGTGVYEQYF. CDR3 nucleotide sequence: TGTGCCAGCAGCCCCGACCCCGGGACAGGGGTCTACGAGCAGTACTTC. The chain links TRBV7-3 to TRBJ2-7; 10 bases are shared with TRBD1. This CDR3 region has 16 residues. V trimming: 5 bases; J trimming: 3 bases; junction bases outside the gene matches: 10. Per germline, CDR1 SGHTA and CDR2 FQGTGA. The full variable domain, in which reference TRBV7-3 and TRBJ2-7 provide the parts outside the CDR3, is GAGVSQTPSNKVTEKGKYVELRCDPISGHTALYWYRQSLGQGPEFLIYFQGTGAADDSGLPNDRFFAVRPEGSVSTLKIQRTERGDSAVYLCASSPDPGTGVYEQYFGPGTRLTVT.

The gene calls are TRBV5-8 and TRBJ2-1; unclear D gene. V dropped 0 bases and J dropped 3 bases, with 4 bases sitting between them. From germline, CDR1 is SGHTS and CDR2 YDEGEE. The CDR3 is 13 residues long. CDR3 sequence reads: CASSLGGYNEQFF. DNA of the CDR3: TGTGCCAGCAGCTTGGGGGGCTACAATGAGCAGTTCTTC.

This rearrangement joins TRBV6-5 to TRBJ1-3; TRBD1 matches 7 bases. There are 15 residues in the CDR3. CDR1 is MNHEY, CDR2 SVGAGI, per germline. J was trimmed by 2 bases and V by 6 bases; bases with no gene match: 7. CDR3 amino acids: CASSLGTVAGNTIYF. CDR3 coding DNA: TGTGCCAGCAGCCTCGGGACAGTTGCTGGAAACACCATATATTTT.

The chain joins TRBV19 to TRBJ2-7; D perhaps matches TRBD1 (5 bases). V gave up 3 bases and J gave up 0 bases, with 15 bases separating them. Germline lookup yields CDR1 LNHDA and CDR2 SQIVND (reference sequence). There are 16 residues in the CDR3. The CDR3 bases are TGTGCCAGTAGTATTCCCGGGCGACAGCACTCCTACGAGCAGTACTTC. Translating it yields CASSIPGRQHSYEQYF. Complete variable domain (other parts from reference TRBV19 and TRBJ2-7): DGGITQSPKYLFRKEGQNVTLSCEQNLNHDAMYWYRQDPGQGLRLIYYSQIVNDFQKGDIAEGYSVSREKKESFPLTVTSAQKNPTAFYLCASSIPGRQHSYEQYFGPGTRLTVT.

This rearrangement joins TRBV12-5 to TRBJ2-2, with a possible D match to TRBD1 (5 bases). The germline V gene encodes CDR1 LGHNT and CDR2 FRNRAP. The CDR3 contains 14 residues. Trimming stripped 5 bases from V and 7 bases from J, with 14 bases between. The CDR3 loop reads CASGASRVGGELFF. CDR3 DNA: TGTGCTAGTGGTGCTTCCAGGGTTGGCGGGGAGCTGTTTTTT.

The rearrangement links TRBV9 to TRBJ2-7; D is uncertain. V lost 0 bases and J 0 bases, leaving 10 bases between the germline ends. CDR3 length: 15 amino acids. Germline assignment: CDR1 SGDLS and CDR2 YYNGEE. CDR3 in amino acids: CASSVVPGSSYEQYF. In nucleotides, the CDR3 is TGTGCCAGCAGCGTAGTCCCAGGCAGCTCCTACGAGCAGTACTTC.

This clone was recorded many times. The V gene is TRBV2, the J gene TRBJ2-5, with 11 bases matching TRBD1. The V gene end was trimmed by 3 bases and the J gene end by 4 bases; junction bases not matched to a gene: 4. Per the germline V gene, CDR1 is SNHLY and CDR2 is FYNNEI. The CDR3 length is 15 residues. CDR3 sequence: CASSDWDRGGETQYF. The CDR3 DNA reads TGTGCCAGCAGTGATTGGGACAGGGGGGGAGAGACCCAGTACTTC.

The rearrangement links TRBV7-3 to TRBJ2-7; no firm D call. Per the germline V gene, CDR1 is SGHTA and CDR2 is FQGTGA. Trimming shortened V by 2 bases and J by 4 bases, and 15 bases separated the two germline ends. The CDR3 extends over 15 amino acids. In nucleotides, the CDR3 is TGTGCCAGCAGCTTAGGGGTATCAGGCGGATACGAGCAGTACTTC. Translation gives CASSLGVSGGYEQYF.

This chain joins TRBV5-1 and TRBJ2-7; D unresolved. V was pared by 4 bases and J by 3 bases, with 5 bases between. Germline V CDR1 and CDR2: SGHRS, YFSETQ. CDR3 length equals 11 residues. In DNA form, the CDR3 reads TGCGCCAGCAGCAATAACTACGAGCAGTACTTC. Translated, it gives CASSNNYEQYF. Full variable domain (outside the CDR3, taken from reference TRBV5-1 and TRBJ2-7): KAGVTQTPRYLIKTRGQQVTLSCSPISGHRSVSWYQQTPGQGLQFLFEYFSETQRNKGNFPGRFSGRQFSNSRSEMNVSTLELGDSALYLCASSNNYEQYFGPGTRLTVT.

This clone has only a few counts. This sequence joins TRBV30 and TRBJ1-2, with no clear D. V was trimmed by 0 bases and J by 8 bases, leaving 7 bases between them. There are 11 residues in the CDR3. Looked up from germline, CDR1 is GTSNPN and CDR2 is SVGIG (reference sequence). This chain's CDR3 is CAWSVSEGYTF. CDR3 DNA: TGTGCCTGGAGTGTATCGGAGGGCTACACCTTC.

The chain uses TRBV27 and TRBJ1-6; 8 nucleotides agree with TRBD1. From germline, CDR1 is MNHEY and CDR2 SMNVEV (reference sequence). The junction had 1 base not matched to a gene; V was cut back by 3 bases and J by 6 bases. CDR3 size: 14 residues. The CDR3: CASSLTGVNSPLHF. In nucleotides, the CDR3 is TGTGCCAGCAGTTTGACAGGGGTTAATTCACCCCTCCACTTT.

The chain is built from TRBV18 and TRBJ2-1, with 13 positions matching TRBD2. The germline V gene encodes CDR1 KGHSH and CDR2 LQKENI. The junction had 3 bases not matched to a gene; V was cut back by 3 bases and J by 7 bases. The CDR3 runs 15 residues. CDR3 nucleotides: TGTGCCAGCTCACCCGGACTAGCGGGAGTTAATGAGCAGTTCTTC. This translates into CASSPGLAGVNEQFF.

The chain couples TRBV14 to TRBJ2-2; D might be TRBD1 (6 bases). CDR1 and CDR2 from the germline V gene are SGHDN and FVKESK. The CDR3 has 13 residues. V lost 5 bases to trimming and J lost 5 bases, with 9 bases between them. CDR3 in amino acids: CASSLTGTGELFF. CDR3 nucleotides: TGTGCCAGCAGCTTAACAGGGACCGGGGAGCTGTTTTTT. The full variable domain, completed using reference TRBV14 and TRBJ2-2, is EAGVTQFPSHSVIEKGQTVTLRCDPISGHDNLYWYRRVMGKEIKFLLHFVKESKQDESGMPNNRFLAERTGGTYSTLKVQPAELEDSGVYFCASSLTGTGELFFGEGSRLTVL.